The clone carrying this T cell receptor beta chain showed up just a few times. This specimen comes from a study of blood T cell repertoires in COVID-19. At the level of the study: The United States, Italy and Spain provided the acute and convalescent COVID-19 samples. PBMCs, B-cell-depleted T cells, or T cells provided the cDNA or gDNA that made up the material.

Assay: immunoSEQ multiplex PCR; the TCRdb copy retains only in-frame clones and omits some. The table lists about 150,000 clones, 80% of them singletons. Germline V gene data show CDR1 as LGHDT and CDR2 as YNNKEL (reference sequence). The CDR3 runs 14 residues. Trimming took off 4 bases at V and 2 bases at J, with 11 bases between the two ends. The chain uses TRBV3-1 (or the pseudogene TRBV3-2) and TRBJ1-1; D not certain. This clonotype originated in a man aged 55 to 69 with acute or convalescent COVID-19. Source material: peripheral blood. The CDR3 DNA reads TGTGCCAGCAGCCCAACCGGAGTAAACACTGAAGCTTTCTTT. Translation gives CASSPTGVNTEAFF.